The 20 T cell receptor beta chains below all came from one sample that was sequenced in a study of blood T cell repertoires in COVID-19. Assay: immunoSEQ multiplex PCR; the TCRdb copy retains only in-frame clones and omits some. In the table there are more than 45,000 clones, around 89% of which are singletons. The sequenced sample consisted of peripheral blood. The receptors originated from a man between 60 and 70 years old with acute or convalescent COVID-19.

The rearrangement uses TRBV30 and TRBJ2-7; 11 bases match TRBD2. The CDR3 contains 14 residues. Unmatched junction bases numbered 7, after V lost 4 bases and J lost 5 bases. Germline V gene data show CDR1 as GTSNPN and CDR2 as SVGIG (reference sequence). CDR3 in amino acids: CAWNSLAGEHEQYF. CDR3 nucleotides: TGTGCCTGGAACTCACTAGCGGGAGAACACGAGCAGTACTTC.

The chain recombines TRBV4-2 with TRBJ2-1, with TRBD2 matching 10 bases. The CDR3 contains 18 residues. CDR1 is LGHNA, CDR2 YNFKEQ, per germline. Unmatched junction bases numbered 8, after V lost 0 bases and J lost 3 bases. CDR3 in amino acids: CASSQEASGSTVYNEQFF. CDR3 sequence (DNA): TGTGCCAGCAGCCAAGAGGCTAGCGGGAGCACCGTCTACAATGAGCAGTTCTTC.

This clone was observed a single time. This chain links TRBV29-1 with TRBJ2-1; the D gene is possibly TRBD2 (6 bases). Germline V gene sequence: CDR1 SQVTM, CDR2 ANQGSEA. With 0 bases removed from V and 8 bases from J, the gap between germline ends came to 11 bases. CDR3 length: 13 residues. The DNA for the CDR3 is TGCAGCGTTGAAGATGGAGGGTGGGATGAGCAGTTCTTC. Encoded protein: CSVEDGGWDEQFF.

The chain uses TRBV27 and TRBJ2-7; D unresolved. V was trimmed by 10 bases and J by 3 bases, leaving 7 bases between them. Per the germline V gene, CDR1 is MNHEY and CDR2 is SMNVEV (reference sequence). The CDR3 loop spans 10 amino acids. CDR3 nucleotide sequence: TGTGCCAAACGGTTCTACGAGCAGTACTTC. This codes for CAKRFYEQYF.

This clone was picked up one time. V usage is TRBV7-2 and J usage is TRBJ2-2; tentative D call: TRBD1 (6 bases). CDR3 length equals 15 residues. Between the trimmed V and J ends, which lost 3 bases and 7 bases, there was a span of 15 bases. CDR1 is SGHTA and CDR2 is FQGNSA in the germline V gene. Here the CDR3 reads CASSFTGYGSGELFF. In DNA, the CDR3 is TGTGCCAGCAGCTTCACAGGGTATGGGAGCGGGGAGCTGTTTTTT.

This clone has just one count. CDR3 coding DNA: TGTGCCAGCAGTTACGCTCTAGCGGGACGGTCCTACGAGCAGTACTTC. Translating it yields CASSYALAGRSYEQYF. V and J are TRBV6-5 and TRBJ2-7; 9 nucleotides match TRBD2. Germline CDR1 is MNHEY and CDR2 is SVGAGI. The CDR3 totals 16 residues. V lost 2 bases, J lost 1 base, and 6 bases stayed unmatched.

V usage is TRBV2 and J usage is TRBJ1-4, with 8 bases aligning to TRBD1. This CDR3 comprises 15 residues. Germline V gene lookup returns CDR1 SNHLY and CDR2 FYNNEI. V was clipped by 2 bases and J by 7 bases; unmatched bases: 6. The CDR3 region is CASSEPDRGSEKLFF. In nucleotides, the CDR3 is TGTGCCAGCAGTGAACCCGACAGGGGTTCTGAAAAACTGTTTTTT.

The chain carries TRBV5-6 and TRBJ2-1; the match to TRBD1 covers 8 bases. In germline, CDR1 is SGHDT, CDR2 YYEEEE. With V trimmed by 4 bases and J by 4 bases, 7 bases remained unmatched. This CDR3 region has 15 residues. CDR3 sequence reads: CASSVGTGLYNEQFF. DNA for the CDR3: TGTGCCAGCAGCGTGGGGACAGGCTTATACAATGAGCAGTTCTTC.

This sequence joins TRBV5-1 and TRBJ2-5, with a possible D match to TRBD1 (6 bases). Germline lookup yields CDR1 SGHRS and CDR2 YFSETQ. The CDR3 extends over 14 amino acids. Trimming cost V 2 bases and J 1 base, with 9 bases left between them. CDR3 nucleotide sequence: TGCGCCAGCAGCTTAACGACAGGCCAAGAGACCCAGTACTTC. Its protein is CASSLTTGQETQYF.

The chain uses TRBV9 and TRBJ1-5; no firm D call. Trimming left V 2 bases short and J 8 bases short, with 17 bases between. This CDR3 is built from 15 residues. Germline V gene data show CDR1 as SGDLS and CDR2 as YYNGEE. Here the CDR3 DNA reads TGTGCCAGCAGCGTCGGGGAGGGATTGGTGGAGCCCCAGCATTTT. Amino acids: CASSVGEGLVEPQHF.

V usage is TRBV27 and J usage is TRBJ1-4; D uncertain. V was trimmed by 2 bases and J by 8 bases, leaving 12 bases between them. Germline CDR1 and CDR2: MNHEY and SMNVEV (reference sequence). The length of the CDR3 is 14 residues. The CDR3: CASSLSYGEEKLFF. The DNA of the CDR3 is TGTGCCAGCAGTTTAAGTTACGGAGAGGAAAAACTGTTTTTT.

CDR3 in amino acids: CASSLVLAGVYNEQFF. In DNA form, the CDR3 reads TGTGCCAGCAGCTTAGTACTAGCGGGAGTCTACAATGAGCAGTTCTTC. The chain joins TRBV11-3 to TRBJ2-1; 11 bases agree with TRBD2. Germline CDR1 SGHNT, CDR2 YENEEA. The CDR3 is made up of 16 amino acids. V lost 1 base to trimming and J lost 3 bases; unmatched junction nucleotides: 2.

This clone has just one count. This sequence joins TRBV30 and TRBJ1-2; D is unresolved. Germline values: CDR1 GTSNPN, CDR2 SVGIG (reference sequence). Trimming stripped 1 base from V and 8 bases from J, with 8 bases between. This CDR3 is built from 11 residues. The CDR3, as DNA: TGTGCCTGGAGTGCCCTCGGGGGCTACACCTTC. It is translated as CAWSALGGYTF.

The chain joins TRBV7-2 to TRBJ2-5; TRBD2 matches at 8 bases. CDR1 and CDR2 from the germline V gene are SGHTA and FQGNSA. V lost 6 bases to trimming and J lost 4 bases; unmatched junction nucleotides: 7. The CDR3 extends over 14 amino acids. The CDR3 DNA sequence: TGTGCCAGCAGGTTGGGGGCGGGAGGAGAGACCCAGTACTTC. Amino acid sequence: CASRLGAGGETQYF.

The V and J genes are TRBV5-1 and TRBJ2-2; D gene uncertain. CDR3 length equals 14 residues. Germline V CDR1 and CDR2: SGHRS, YFSETQ. V was pared by 0 bases and J by 5 bases, with 8 bases between. The CDR3 protein is CASSLGQDTGELFF. The CDR3 DNA reads as TGCGCCAGCAGCTTGGGCCAGGATACCGGGGAGCTGTTTTTT.

The chain is built from TRBV19 and TRBJ2-1; 9 bases map to TRBD1. Germline-derived CDR1 and CDR2 are LNHDA and SQIVND (reference sequence). Trimming removed 6 bases from V and 8 bases from J; junction bases left unmatched: 8. The CDR3 has 14 amino acids. The CDR3 sequence is CASRKQGAGDEQFF. Here the CDR3 DNA reads TGTGCCAGTAGGAAACAGGGGGCGGGCGATGAGCAGTTCTTC.

This clone has just one count. The chain carries TRBV11-2 and TRBJ2-1, with 8 bases lining up with TRBD1. J lost 3 bases, V lost 4 bases, and 8 bases had no gene match. This CDR3 has 16 residues. Germline V gene data show CDR1 as SGHAT and CDR2 as FQNNGV. CDR3 sequence: CASSSGGNYYYNEQFF. The CDR3 nucleotides read TGTGCCAGCAGCTCAGGGGGCAACTACTACTACAATGAGCAGTTCTTC.

The chain links TRBV4-3 to TRBJ1-1; the D gene is possibly TRBD1 (6 bases). CDR3 length equals 15 residues. The V gene lost 1 base and the J gene lost 1 base, with 10 bases spanning the gap. The V gene's germline CDR1 is LGHNA and CDR2 YSLEER. The DNA of the CDR3 is TGCGCCAGCAGCCAAGCAGGGGCCCGGAACACTGAAGCTTTCTTT. Its translation is CASSQAGARNTEAFF.

This rearrangement joins TRBV5-6 to TRBJ2-4; maybe TRBD1 (6 bases). The CDR3 is made up of 18 amino acids. Trimming took 0 bases from V and 0 from J, leaving 16 bases between them. Germline-derived CDR1 and CDR2 are SGHDT and YYEEEE. In nucleotides, the CDR3 is TGTGCCAGCAGCTTGGAAGGTGCAGGGGTCATAGCCAAAAACATTCAGTACTTC. Translating it yields CASSLEGAGVIAKNIQYF.

The V and J genes are TRBV7-6 and TRBJ1-4; D gene ambiguous. Deletions cut 6 bases from V and 1 base from J, with 12 bases between. CDR3 length equals 15 residues. The V gene's germline CDR1 is SGHVS and CDR2 FNYEAQ. CDR3 coding DNA: TGTGCCAGCAGGCAAAACCAGATAACTAATGAAAAACTGTTTTTT. Residues: CASRQNQITNEKLFF.